A single sample is the source of the 17 T cell receptor beta chains below, sequenced in a study of tumor-infiltrating lymphocytes in primary liver carcinoma. The source material, about 18-31 mg of unsorted bulk tissue, was used to co-extract RNA and DNA. A primer in the constant region served to generate TCR beta cDNA from 450 to 600 ng of total RNA. Libraries of TCR beta came from three nested multiplex PCR rounds with slightly modified ARM-PCR. The two initial PCR rounds, ten to eleven cycles each, used TRBV1-TRBV30 forward and C-beta reverse primers. TCRdb ran MiXCR on the multiplex PCR reads and lists one entry per CDR3 protein. The sample has more than 75,000 distinct CDR3 sequences, 72% seen once. What was sequenced was liver tumor tissue from sampling region 1. Regarding subset: tumor region T1, superior pole. The receptors were gathered from a man aged 40-50 years with primary liver carcinoma and hepatitis B virus infection.

The chain uses TRBV10-3 and TRBJ2-1; TRBD2 agrees at 14 bases. The germline V gene encodes CDR1 ENHRY and CDR2 SYGVKD. There are 16 residues in the CDR3. CDR3 sequence (DNA): TGTACCACGGCCGGGACTAGCGGGAGTGTGGGCAATGAGCAGTTCTTC. Its protein product is CTTAGTSGSVGNEQFF.

The rearrangement links TRBV29-1 to TRBJ2-6; tentative D call: TRBD1 (6 bases). CDR1 is SQVTM, CDR2 ANQGSEA, per germline. CDR3 length: 15 amino acids. The V end lost 6 bases, the J end lost 0 bases, and 12 bases lay between the germline ends. The CDR3, as DNA: TGCAGCGTGGGGCAGGGGCGCTCTGGGGCCAACGTCCTGACTTTC. Residues: CSVGQGRSGANVLTF.

For this clonotype: The junction and the germline gene differ at one end; a read error may be behind it. The chain is built from TRBV10-2 and TRBJ2-7, with 8 nucleotides matching TRBD1. The CDR3 length is 14 residues. CDR1 is WSHSY and CDR2 is SAAADI in the germline V gene. CDR3 coding DNA: TGCGCCATCTCCGGACAGGGACCCTCCTACGAGCGGTACTTC. As protein: CAISGQGPSYERYF.

A note on this clonotype: At one boundary the junction diverges from the germline segment, which might be a read error. The V gene is TRBV7-8, the J gene TRBJ2-7, with TRBD2 matching 8 bases. Germline V CDR1 and CDR2: SGHVS, FQNEAQ. There are 17 residues in the CDR3. The CDR3 spells CVSSLFHGGTRGSEQYF. The CDR3, as DNA: TGTGTCAGCAGCTTATTTCACGGGGGGACTAGGGGAAGCGAGCAGTACTTC.

The sample holds a few counts of this clonotype. A much more abundant neighbour one base away suggests this may be a read error. This chain joins TRBV10-2 and TRBJ2-7, with D hard to call. CDR3 size: 11 residues. In germline, CDR1 is WSHSY, CDR2 SAAADI. The CDR3 sequence is CAGRHSYEQYF. CDR3 DNA sequence: TGCGCCGGCAGGCATTCCTACGAGCAGTACTTC.

Details on this clonotype: As the CDR3 is not closed by the conserved phenylalanine or tryptophan, this likely results from a read error. The chain recombines TRBV29-1 with TRBJ2-5; D unresolved. V dropped 1 base and J dropped 5 bases, with 8 bases sitting between them. Germline CDR1 and CDR2: SQVTM and ANQGSEA. The CDR3 has 12 residues. CDR3 protein: CSVEGKGETQYL. The CDR3 bases are TGCAGCGTTGAAGGGAAGGGTGAGACCCAGTACTTA.

On this clonotype: This may stem from a read error, because a much larger clone lies one nucleotide away. The rearrangement uses TRBV9 and TRBJ2-6, with 7 bases lining up with TRBD1. The CDR3 sequence is 17 residues long. The germline CDR1 and CDR2 sequences are SGDLS and YYNGEE. CDR3 nucleotide sequence: TGTACCAGCAGCGCCGGGACAGAAAGCTCTGGGGCCAACGTCCTGACTTTC. Its translation: CTSSAGTESSGANVLTF.

As to this clonotype: At one of its ends the junction is not consistent with the germline gene, which may arise from a read error. V is TRBV5-6 and J is TRBJ2-5; a possible D gene is TRBD2 (5 bases). The CDR3 is 14 amino acids. Germline V CDR1 and CDR2: SGHDT, YYEEEE. This chain's CDR3 is CANSLFGGGETQYF. The CDR3, as DNA: TGTGCCAACAGCTTGTTCGGCGGAGGAGAGACCCAGTACTTC. Supplemented by reference TRBV5-6 and TRBJ2-5, the full variable domain reads DAGVTQSPTHLIKTRGQQVTLRCSPKSGHDTVSWYQQALGQGPQFIFQYYEEEERQRGNFPDRFSGHQFPNYSSELNVNALLLGDSALYLCANSLFGGGETQYFGPGTRLLVL.

In this sample, this clonotype is medium-sized. The rearrangement joins TRBV6-5 to TRBJ2-3; D ambiguous. Between the trimmed V and J ends, which lost 4 bases and 4 bases, there was a span of 9 bases. CDR1 is MNHEY and CDR2 is SVGAGI in the germline V gene. The length of the CDR3 is 13 residues. This CDR3 reads CASSSQAPDTQYF. CDR3 nucleotides: TGTGCCAGCAGTTCCCAGGCTCCAGATACGCAGTATTTT.

Comments on this clonotype: This may be a read error: a much more frequent sequence differs by one nucleotide. The chain is built from TRBV28 and TRBJ2-5, with 9 bases aligning to TRBD2. The length of the CDR3 is 15 residues. Germline values: CDR1 MDHEN, CDR2 SYDVKM. In DNA form, the CDR3 reads TGTGCCAGCAGTCCCAATAGCGGGAGAGGGGAGACCCACTACTTC. Translating gives CASSPNSGRGETHYF.

The chain has TRBV7-3 and TRBJ1-1, with TRBD1 matching over 8 bases. The CDR3 is made up of 16 amino acids. The germline CDR1 and CDR2 sequences are SGHTA and FQGTGA. The ends lost 2 bases at V and 1 base at J; junction bases unmatched: 6. The CDR3 DNA is TGTGCCAGCAGCTTATCCTGGACAGGGAGGAACACTGAAGCTTTCTTT. Its protein is CASSLSWTGRNTEAFF. The full variable domain, completed using reference TRBV7-3 and TRBJ1-1, is GAGVSQTPSNKVTEKGKYVELRCDPISGHTALYWYRQSLGQGPEFLIYFQGTGAADDSGLPNDRFFAVRPEGSVSTLKIQRTERGDSAVYLCASSLSWTGRNTEAFFGQGTRLTVV.

This clonotype was picked up a small number of times. A clone one base away is much larger, so this may be a read error. The J gene is TRBJ2-5, the V gene TRBV6-5, with 7 bases identical to TRBD1. Germline V gene sequence: CDR1 MNHEY, CDR2 SVGAGI. The CDR3 has 14 amino acids. This CDR3 reads CVSSQDRRQETQYF. In DNA, the CDR3 is TGTGTCAGCAGCCAGGACAGGAGGCAAGAGACCCAGTACTTC.

The chain recombines TRBV11-2 with TRBJ2-1; either TRBD1 or TRBD2 may supply D (5 bases each). The CDR3 is 20 residues long. The V end lost 3 bases, the J end lost 7 bases, and 31 bases lay between the germline ends. Looked up from germline, CDR1 is SGHAT and CDR2 is FQNNGV. The CDR3 reads CASSLDSLEGWGWWRNEQFF. Written as DNA, the CDR3 is TGTGCCAGCAGCTTGGATTCACTAGAGGGATGGGGGTGGTGGAGGAATGAGCAGTTCTTC.

About this clonotype: The junction differs from germline at one of its ends, possibly a read error. V usage is TRBV6-5 and J usage is TRBJ1-2, with 11 bases fitting TRBD1. In germline, CDR1 is MNHEY, CDR2 SVGAGI. CDR3 length: 15 amino acids. CDR3 nucleotide sequence: TGTGCCAGTAGTCGCGGACAGGGGGCTAGCCATGGTTACACCTTC. It is translated as CASSRGQGASHGYTF.

This clonotype has at least ten counts. The CDR3 region is CASSLRQVSDTQYF. The CDR3 DNA reads TGTGCCAGCAGCCTCCGACAGGTTTCAGATACGCAGTATTTT. This chain uses TRBV6-1 with TRBJ2-3; weak D call: TRBD1 (6 bases). The CDR3 has 14 amino acids. Germline CDR1 reads MNHNS; CDR2 reads SASEGT. Trimming took off 6 bases at V and 4 bases at J, with 14 bases between the two ends.

A word on this clonotype: With a much larger clone just one base away, this may be a read error. J is TRBJ2-3 and V is TRBV14, with 11 bases aligning to TRBD2. The CDR3 totals 15 residues. Looked up from germline, CDR1 is SGHDN and CDR2 is FVKESK. CDR3 residues: CASSQGLAETGTQYF. The CDR3 nucleotides read TGTGCCAGCAGCCAGGGACTAGCGGAAACAGGTACGCAGTATTTT.

In regard to this clonotype: Mismatch with germline at one junction end may stem from a read error. The genes are TRBV10-3 and TRBJ1-6, with TRBD1 identical over 8 bases. The length of the CDR3 is 15 residues. Per germline, CDR1 ENHRY and CDR2 SYGVKD. The CDR3 DNA is TGTGCCATCAAACTTGGACAGGGTCTGCATTCACCCCCCCAATTC. Translated: CAIKLGQGLHSPPQF.